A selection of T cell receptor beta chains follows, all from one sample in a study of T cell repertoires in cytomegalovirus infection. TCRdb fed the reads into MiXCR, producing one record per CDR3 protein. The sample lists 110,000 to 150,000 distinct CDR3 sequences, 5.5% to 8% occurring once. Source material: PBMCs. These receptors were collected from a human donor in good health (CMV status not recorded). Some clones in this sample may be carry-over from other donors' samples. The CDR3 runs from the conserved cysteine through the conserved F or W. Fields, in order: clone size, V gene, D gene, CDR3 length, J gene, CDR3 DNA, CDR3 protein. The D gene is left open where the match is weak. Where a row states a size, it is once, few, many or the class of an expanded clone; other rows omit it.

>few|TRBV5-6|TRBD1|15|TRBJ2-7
TGTGCCAGCAGCCCCAGCCGCAGGGGGTCCTACGAGCAGTACTTC
CASSPSRRGSYEQYF
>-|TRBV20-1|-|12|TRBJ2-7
TGCAGTGCTAACAGGGACGAGTTCGAGCAGTACTTC
CSANRDEFEQYF
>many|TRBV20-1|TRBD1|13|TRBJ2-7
TGCAGTGCTAAGGGACAGGGGCTCTACGAGCAGTACTTC
CSAKGQGLYEQYF
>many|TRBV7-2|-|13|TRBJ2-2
TGTGCCAGCAGCCTCCACTTCACCGGGGAGCTGTTTTTT
CASSLHFTGELFF
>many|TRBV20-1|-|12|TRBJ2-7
TGCAGTGCACGGAGCGCCCTTTACGAGCAGTACTTC
CSARSALYEQYF
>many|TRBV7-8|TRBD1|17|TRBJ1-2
TGTGCCAGCAGCTCCAACACCAAGACAGGGTACCGCTATGGCTACACCTTC
CASSSNTKTGYRYGYTF
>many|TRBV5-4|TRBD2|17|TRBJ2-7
TGTGCCATTTCTCAAGCGAAACTAGCGGGAGCTTCCTACGAGCAGTACTTC
CAISQAKLAGASYEQYF
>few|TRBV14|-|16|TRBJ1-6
TGTGCCAGCAGCCATGGCCCAACAGGGAATAATTCACCCCTCCACTTT
CASSHGPTGNNSPLHF
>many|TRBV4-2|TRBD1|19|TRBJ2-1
TGTGCCAGCAGCCGACACCTTTCACCGGGACAGGGCTCCTACAATGAGCAGTTCTTC
CASSRHLSPGQGSYNEQFF
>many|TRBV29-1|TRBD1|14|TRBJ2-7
TGCAGCGTTACGATTGGACAGGGACTCGGCGAGCAGTACTTC
CSVTIGQGLGEQYF
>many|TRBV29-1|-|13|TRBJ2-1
TGCAGCGTCGTTCGGACAGGAGGGGATGAGCAGTTCTTC
CSVVRTGGDEQFF
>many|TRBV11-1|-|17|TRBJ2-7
TGTGCCAGCAGCTTAGACATCGGCAGTCGGAGCTCCTACGAGCAGTACTTC
CASSLDIGSRSSYEQYF
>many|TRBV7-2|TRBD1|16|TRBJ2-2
TGTGCCAGCAGCGAACGGGACAGGGGAACACCGGGGGAGCTGTTTTTT
CASSERDRGTPGELFF
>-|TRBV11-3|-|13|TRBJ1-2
TGTGCCAGCAGCTCAAGAACGGCCACAGGCTACACCTTC
CASSSRTATGYTF
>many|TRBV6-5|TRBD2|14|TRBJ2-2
TGTGCCAGCAGTTACCCAGCGGGAGCGGGGGAGCTGTTTTTT
CASSYPAGAGELFF
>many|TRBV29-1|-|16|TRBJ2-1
TGCAGCGTAACAGGATCACAGGGTTCTGGGAACAATGAGCAGTTCTTC
CSVTGSQGSGNNEQFF
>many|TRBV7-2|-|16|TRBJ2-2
TGTGCCAGCAGCTTAGTTCCAGGTCCGAACACCGGGGAGCTGTTTTTT
CASSLVPGPNTGELFF
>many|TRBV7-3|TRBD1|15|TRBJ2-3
TGTGCCAGCAGCTTAAACAGGGGGAGCACAGATACGCAGTATTTT
CASSLNRGSTDTQYF
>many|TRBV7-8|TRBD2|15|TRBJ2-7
TGTGCCAGCAGCTTAAGCGGGGGGCCCTCCTACGAGCAGTACTTC
CASSLSGGPSYEQYF